These T cell receptor beta chains were read from a single sample in a study of T cell responses to AZD1222 COVID-19 vaccine. Measured with immunoSEQ multiplex PCR; TCRdb has only the in-frame clones, and not every one. Here the sample spans some 200,000 clones, approximately 90% being singletons. This specimen was peripheral blood, taken 28 days after the second dose of the MenACWY control vaccine. The receptors shown here come from an adult who received the MenACWY meningococcal vaccine as a control. Both conserved end residues are trimmed from each CDR3. Each record gives: V gene, clone size, J gene, CDR3 protein. The size entry is marked missing in some rows and otherwise reads once, few, many or a size class.

v_gene: TRBV5-6; abundance: once; j_gene: TRBJ2-7; CDR3aa: ASSDAGAASYEQY
v_gene: TRBV28; abundance: NA; j_gene: TRBJ2-4; CDR3aa: ASSLYGNIQY
v_gene: TRBV9; abundance: NA; j_gene: TRBJ2-3; CDR3aa: ASSVGSSGSTDTQY
v_gene: TRBV3-1/TRBV3-2; abundance: NA; j_gene: TRBJ2-5; CDR3aa: ASSHMAQETQY
v_gene: TRBV9; abundance: NA; j_gene: TRBJ1-2; CDR3aa: ASTLGDAGTYYGYT
v_gene: TRBV4-2; abundance: NA; j_gene: TRBJ1-5; CDR3aa: ASSQGRGNQPQH
v_gene: TRBV5-4; abundance: once; j_gene: TRBJ2-3; CDR3aa: ASSFLGADTQY
v_gene: TRBV3-1/TRBV3-2; abundance: NA; j_gene: TRBJ1-2; CDR3aa: ASRNLDRDNYGYT
v_gene: TRBV30; abundance: NA; j_gene: TRBJ1-2; CDR3aa: AWRAVGYT
v_gene: TRBV24-1; abundance: NA; j_gene: TRBJ1-2; CDR3aa: ATSDTTGFYT
v_gene: TRBV7-8; abundance: NA; j_gene: TRBJ1-1; CDR3aa: ASSLAIRGSTEAF
v_gene: TRBV2; abundance: few; j_gene: TRBJ1-5; CDR3aa: ASSGAANQPQH
v_gene: TRBV7-3; abundance: NA; j_gene: TRBJ2-5; CDR3aa: ASSPVGSETQY
v_gene: TRBV6-5; abundance: few; j_gene: TRBJ2-7; CDR3aa: ASILAGASYEQY
v_gene: TRBV19; abundance: NA; j_gene: TRBJ1-1; CDR3aa: ASSIRGASRNTEAF
v_gene: TRBV11-2; abundance: NA; j_gene: TRBJ2-3; CDR3aa: ASSPRGRESTDTQY
v_gene: TRBV27; abundance: NA; j_gene: TRBJ1-5; CDR3aa: ASSSGQGGNQPQH
v_gene: TRBV19; abundance: NA; j_gene: TRBJ2-1; CDR3aa: ASTGRGGNYNEQF
v_gene: TRBV6-5; abundance: NA; j_gene: TRBJ2-7; CDR3aa: ASRRGQSYEQY
v_gene: TRBV12-5; abundance: NA; j_gene: TRBJ1-4; CDR3aa: ASGLVLTTIRVTNEKLF
v_gene: TRBV30; abundance: NA; j_gene: TRBJ2-1; CDR3aa: AWLQGTSSPF
v_gene: TRBV3-1/TRBV3-2; abundance: NA; j_gene: TRBJ1-6; CDR3aa: ASSQSQSNSPLH
v_gene: TRBV9; abundance: NA; j_gene: TRBJ2-7; CDR3aa: ASSPWDSQRFGTPYEQY
v_gene: TRBV11-3; abundance: NA; j_gene: TRBJ2-7; CDR3aa: ASSPEPAGGLYEQY
v_gene: TRBV14; abundance: once; j_gene: TRBJ2-2; CDR3aa: ASSQDRGGRTNTGELF
v_gene: TRBV19; abundance: once; j_gene: TRBJ2-5; CDR3aa: ASSLGGQGAETQY
v_gene: TRBV5-1; abundance: NA; j_gene: TRBJ2-2; CDR3aa: ASSPGHPNTGELF
v_gene: TRBV3-1/TRBV3-2; abundance: NA; j_gene: TRBJ2-7; CDR3aa: ASSQAREAYEQY
v_gene: TRBV15; abundance: once; j_gene: TRBJ1-2; CDR3aa: ATSRDGQGGYGYT
v_gene: TRBV29-1; abundance: NA; j_gene: TRBJ2-5; CDR3aa: SVDPGGIGETQY
v_gene: TRBV2; abundance: few; j_gene: TRBJ1-2; CDR3aa: ASRLEQSHYGYT
v_gene: TRBV19; abundance: NA; j_gene: TRBJ1-2; CDR3aa: ASRAQGARDYGYT
v_gene: TRBV10-3; abundance: NA; j_gene: TRBJ2-2; CDR3aa: AIKGGEREGTGELF
v_gene: TRBV27; abundance: NA; j_gene: TRBJ2-7; CDR3aa: ASSEAGANSYEQY
v_gene: TRBV7-6; abundance: NA; j_gene: TRBJ2-5; CDR3aa: ASSPVPMGETQY
v_gene: TRBV24-1; abundance: NA; j_gene: TRBJ1-5; CDR3aa: ATSDTPGPQH
v_gene: TRBV15; abundance: NA; j_gene: TRBJ1-2; CDR3aa: ATSSGTGNGYT
v_gene: TRBV9; abundance: NA; j_gene: TRBJ1-2; CDR3aa: ASLRPGTGYGYT
v_gene: TRBV27; abundance: NA; j_gene: TRBJ2-3; CDR3aa: ASSFGGLGDTQY
v_gene: TRBV29-1; abundance: NA; j_gene: TRBJ2-7; CDR3aa: SAGGSYEQY
v_gene: TRBV4-2; abundance: few; j_gene: TRBJ2-7; CDR3aa: ASSQDLRNDYEQY
v_gene: TRBV7-2; abundance: NA; j_gene: TRBJ1-1; CDR3aa: ASSPPGRPSTEAF
v_gene: TRBV7-9; abundance: NA; j_gene: TRBJ2-1; CDR3aa: ASSYGDRGVNEQF
v_gene: TRBV4-1; abundance: NA; j_gene: TRBJ1-6; CDR3aa: ASSQDGRSPLH
v_gene: TRBV7-9; abundance: NA; j_gene: TRBJ1-1; CDR3aa: ASSFGGQLNTEAF
v_gene: TRBV6-5; abundance: NA; j_gene: TRBJ1-2; CDR3aa: ASSTFMDRVYGYT
v_gene: TRBV2; abundance: once; j_gene: TRBJ2-1; CDR3aa: ASGGPARPYNEQF
v_gene: TRBV3-1/TRBV3-2; abundance: NA; j_gene: TRBJ1-2; CDR3aa: ASSQDSYGYT
v_gene: TRBV11-1; abundance: NA; j_gene: TRBJ2-1; CDR3aa: ASSLDRGNEQF
v_gene: TRBV7-6; abundance: NA; j_gene: TRBJ2-7; CDR3aa: ASSFLSGLEYEQY
v_gene: TRBV21-1; abundance: NA; j_gene: TRBJ2-1; CDR3aa: ASSSPELNEQF
v_gene: TRBV6-5; abundance: NA; j_gene: TRBJ2-1; CDR3aa: ASSLAYYNEQF
v_gene: TRBV7-6; abundance: once; j_gene: TRBJ1-4; CDR3aa: ASSLEGGTASNPEKLF
v_gene: TRBV19; abundance: NA; j_gene: TRBJ2-3; CDR3aa: ASSILPFPTDTQY
v_gene: TRBV19; abundance: once; j_gene: TRBJ1-1; CDR3aa: ASSRGGIGSTEAF
v_gene: TRBV18; abundance: NA; j_gene: TRBJ1-5; CDR3aa: ASSLGTGGAGSNQPQH
v_gene: TRBV5-8; abundance: NA; j_gene: TRBJ1-2; CDR3aa: ASSHRGRGGGYT
v_gene: TRBV29-1; abundance: NA; j_gene: TRBJ1-2; CDR3aa: SVEDRDRGGYGYT
v_gene: TRBV7-3; abundance: NA; j_gene: TRBJ1-1; CDR3aa: ASSPGHLGGTEAF
v_gene: TRBV9; abundance: NA; j_gene: TRBJ2-1; CDR3aa: ASSDAQGGNEQF